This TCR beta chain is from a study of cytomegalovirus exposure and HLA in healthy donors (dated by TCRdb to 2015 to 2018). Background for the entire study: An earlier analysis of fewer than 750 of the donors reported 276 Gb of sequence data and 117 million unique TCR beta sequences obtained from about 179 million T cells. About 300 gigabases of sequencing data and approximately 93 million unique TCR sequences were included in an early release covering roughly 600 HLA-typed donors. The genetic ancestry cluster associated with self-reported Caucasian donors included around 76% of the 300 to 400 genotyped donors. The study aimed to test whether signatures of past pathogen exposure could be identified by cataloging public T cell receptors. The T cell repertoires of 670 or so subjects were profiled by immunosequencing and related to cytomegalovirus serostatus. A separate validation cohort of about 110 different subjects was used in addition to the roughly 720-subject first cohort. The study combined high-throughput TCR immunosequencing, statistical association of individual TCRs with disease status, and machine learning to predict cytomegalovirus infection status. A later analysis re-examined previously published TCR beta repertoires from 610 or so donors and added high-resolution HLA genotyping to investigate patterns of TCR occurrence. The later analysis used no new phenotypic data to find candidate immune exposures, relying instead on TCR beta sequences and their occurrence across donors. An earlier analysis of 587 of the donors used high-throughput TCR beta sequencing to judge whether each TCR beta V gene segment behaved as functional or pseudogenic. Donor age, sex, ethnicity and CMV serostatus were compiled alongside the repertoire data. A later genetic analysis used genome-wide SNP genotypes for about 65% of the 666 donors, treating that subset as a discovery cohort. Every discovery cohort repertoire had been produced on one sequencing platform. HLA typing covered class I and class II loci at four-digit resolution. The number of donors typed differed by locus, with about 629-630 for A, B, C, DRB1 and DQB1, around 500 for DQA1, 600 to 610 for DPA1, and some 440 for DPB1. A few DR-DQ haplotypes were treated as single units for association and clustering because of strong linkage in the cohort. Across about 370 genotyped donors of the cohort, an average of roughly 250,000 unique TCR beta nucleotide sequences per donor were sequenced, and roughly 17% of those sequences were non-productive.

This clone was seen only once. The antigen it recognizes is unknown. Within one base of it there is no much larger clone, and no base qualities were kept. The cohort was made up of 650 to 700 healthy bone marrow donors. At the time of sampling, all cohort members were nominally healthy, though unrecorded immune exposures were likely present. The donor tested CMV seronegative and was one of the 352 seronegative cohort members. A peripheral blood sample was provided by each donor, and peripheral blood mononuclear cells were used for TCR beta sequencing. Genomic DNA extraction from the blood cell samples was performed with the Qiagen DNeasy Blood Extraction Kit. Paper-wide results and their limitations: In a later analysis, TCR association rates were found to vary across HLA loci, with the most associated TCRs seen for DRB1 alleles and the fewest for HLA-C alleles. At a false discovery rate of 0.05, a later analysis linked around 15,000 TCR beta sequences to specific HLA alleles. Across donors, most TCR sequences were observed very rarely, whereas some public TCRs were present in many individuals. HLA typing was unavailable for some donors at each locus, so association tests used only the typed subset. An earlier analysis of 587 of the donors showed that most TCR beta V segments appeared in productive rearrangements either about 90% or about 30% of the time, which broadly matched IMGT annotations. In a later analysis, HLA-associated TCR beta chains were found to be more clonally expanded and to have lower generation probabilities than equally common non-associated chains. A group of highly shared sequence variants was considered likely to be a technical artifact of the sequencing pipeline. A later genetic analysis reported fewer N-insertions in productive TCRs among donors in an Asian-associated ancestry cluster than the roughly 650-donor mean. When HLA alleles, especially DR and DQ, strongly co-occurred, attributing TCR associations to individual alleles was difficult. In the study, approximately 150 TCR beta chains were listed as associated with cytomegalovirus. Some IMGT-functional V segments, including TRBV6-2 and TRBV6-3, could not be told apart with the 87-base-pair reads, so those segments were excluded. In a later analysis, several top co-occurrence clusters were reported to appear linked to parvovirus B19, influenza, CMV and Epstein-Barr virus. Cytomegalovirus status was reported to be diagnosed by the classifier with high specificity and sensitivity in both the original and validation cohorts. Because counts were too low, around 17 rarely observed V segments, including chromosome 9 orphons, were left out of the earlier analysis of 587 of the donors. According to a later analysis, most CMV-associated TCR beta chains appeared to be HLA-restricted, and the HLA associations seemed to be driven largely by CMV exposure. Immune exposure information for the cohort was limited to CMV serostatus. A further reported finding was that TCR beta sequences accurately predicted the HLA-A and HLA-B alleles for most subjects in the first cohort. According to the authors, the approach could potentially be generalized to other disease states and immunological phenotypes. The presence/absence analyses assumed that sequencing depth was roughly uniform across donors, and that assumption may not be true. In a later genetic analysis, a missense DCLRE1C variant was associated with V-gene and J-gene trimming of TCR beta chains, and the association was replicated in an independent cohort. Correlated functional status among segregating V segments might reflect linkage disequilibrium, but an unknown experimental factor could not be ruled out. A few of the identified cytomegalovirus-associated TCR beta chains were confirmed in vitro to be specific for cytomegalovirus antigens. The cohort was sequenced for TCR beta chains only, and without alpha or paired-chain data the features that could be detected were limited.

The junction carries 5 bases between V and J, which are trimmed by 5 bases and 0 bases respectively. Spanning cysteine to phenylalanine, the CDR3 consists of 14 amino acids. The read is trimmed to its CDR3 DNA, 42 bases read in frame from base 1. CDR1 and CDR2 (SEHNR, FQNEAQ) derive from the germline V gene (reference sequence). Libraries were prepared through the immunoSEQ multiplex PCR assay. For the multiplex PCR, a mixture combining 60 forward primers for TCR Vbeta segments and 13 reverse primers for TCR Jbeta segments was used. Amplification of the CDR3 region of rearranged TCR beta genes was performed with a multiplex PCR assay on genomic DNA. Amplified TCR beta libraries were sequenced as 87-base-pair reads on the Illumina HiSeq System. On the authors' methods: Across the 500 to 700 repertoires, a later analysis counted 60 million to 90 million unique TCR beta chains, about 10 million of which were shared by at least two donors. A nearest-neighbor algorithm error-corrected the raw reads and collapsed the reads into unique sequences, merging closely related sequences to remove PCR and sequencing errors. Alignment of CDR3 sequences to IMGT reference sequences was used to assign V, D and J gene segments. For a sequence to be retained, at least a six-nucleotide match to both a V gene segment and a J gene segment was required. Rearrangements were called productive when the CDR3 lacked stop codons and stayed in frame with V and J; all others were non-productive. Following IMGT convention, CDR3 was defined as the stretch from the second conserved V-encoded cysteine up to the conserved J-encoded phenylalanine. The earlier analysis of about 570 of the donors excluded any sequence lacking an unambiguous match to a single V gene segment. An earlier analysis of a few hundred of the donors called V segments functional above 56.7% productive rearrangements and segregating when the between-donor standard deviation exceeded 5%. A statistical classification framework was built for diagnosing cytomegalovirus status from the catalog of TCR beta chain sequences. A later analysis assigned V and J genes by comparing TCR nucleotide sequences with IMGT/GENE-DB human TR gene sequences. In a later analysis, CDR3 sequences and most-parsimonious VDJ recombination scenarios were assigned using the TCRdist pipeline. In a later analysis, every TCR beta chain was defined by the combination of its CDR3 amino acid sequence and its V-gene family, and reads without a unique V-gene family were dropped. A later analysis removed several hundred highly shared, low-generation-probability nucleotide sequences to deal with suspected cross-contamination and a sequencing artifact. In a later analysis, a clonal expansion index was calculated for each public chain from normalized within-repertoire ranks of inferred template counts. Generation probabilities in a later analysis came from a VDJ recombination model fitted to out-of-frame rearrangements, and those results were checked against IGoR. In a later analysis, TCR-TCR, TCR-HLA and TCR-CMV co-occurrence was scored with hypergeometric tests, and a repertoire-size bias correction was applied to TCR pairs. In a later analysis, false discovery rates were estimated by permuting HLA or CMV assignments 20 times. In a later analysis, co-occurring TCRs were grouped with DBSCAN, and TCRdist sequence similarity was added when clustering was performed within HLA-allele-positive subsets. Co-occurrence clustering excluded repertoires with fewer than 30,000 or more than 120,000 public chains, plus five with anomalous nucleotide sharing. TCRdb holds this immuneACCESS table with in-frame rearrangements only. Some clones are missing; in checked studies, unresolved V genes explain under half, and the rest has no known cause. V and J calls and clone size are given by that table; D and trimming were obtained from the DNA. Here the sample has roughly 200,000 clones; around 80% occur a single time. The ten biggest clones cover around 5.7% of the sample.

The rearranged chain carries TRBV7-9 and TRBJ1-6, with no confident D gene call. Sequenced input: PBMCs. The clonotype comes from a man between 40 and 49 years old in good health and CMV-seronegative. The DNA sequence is TGTGCCAGCAGCCGGAGCTCCTATAATTCACCCCTCCACTTT. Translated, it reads CASSRSSYNSPLHF.